A single sample is the source of the 2 T cell receptor beta chains below, sequenced in a study of blood T cell repertoires in COVID-19 (dated by TCRdb to 2020 to 2022). Receptor amplification or capture employed the immunoSEQ multiplex PCR assay. The clones in this table, taken by TCRdb from immuneACCESS, are in-frame only. Not every clone is retained; where verified, under half of the shortfall comes from an unresolved V gene, and the cause of the rest is unknown. This sample gives some 260,000 clones in total; approximately 91% of them show up just once. The ten largest account for around 0.8% of the sample. Sequenced material: peripheral blood. The receptors come from a woman in her twenties or thirties with acute or convalescent COVID-19.

The chain employs TRBV7-9 and TRBJ1-6, with TRBD1 matching 8 bases. CDR3 size: 15 residues. V shed 5 bases, J shed 6 bases, and the junction held 6 bases outside the gene matches. Per the germline V gene, CDR1 is SEHNR and CDR2 is FQNEAQ (reference sequence). The CDR3: CASSQRQGSNSPLHF. CDR3 DNA sequence: TGTGCCAGCAGCCAGAGACAGGGGAGTAATTCACCCCTCCACTTT.

There are a few counts of this clone. The chain recombines TRBV9 with TRBJ2-7, with D possibly TRBD2 on 6 matching bases. CDR3 length: 15 amino acids. From germline, CDR1 is SGDLS and CDR2 YYNGEE. Trimming removed 2 bases from V and 5 bases from J, with 17 bases in between. The DNA of the CDR3 is TGTGCCAGCAGCGTTGGTGGTATTAGCGGCGACGAGCAGTACTTC. It yields the protein CASSVGGISGDEQYF.